This T cell receptor (beta chain) originates from a study of OX40 agonist ivuxolimab in advanced cancers. Notes on the research overall: Ivuxolimab was a fully human IgG2 agonistic monoclonal antibody targeting the costimulatory receptor OX40 (CD134). Peripheral TCRbeta sequencing aimed to test whether ivuxolimab altered TCR sequence diversity and caused clonal T-cell expansion. Partial responses were achieved by three dose-escalation patients, of whom one had hepatocellular carcinoma and two had cutaneous melanoma. In the dose-escalation cohort, 65% to 85% of patients were male, and the mean age was roughly 60 years with a range of about 20 to 80. Intravenous ivuxolimab was administered to patients every 2 weeks at six dose levels: 0.01, 0.1, 0.3, 1.5, 3 and 10 mg/kg. Of the roughly 52 dose-escalation patients, hepatocellular carcinoma was present in some 19, melanoma in approximately 15, renal cell carcinoma in 9 and head and neck cancer in 9. Patients were allowed to have had prior anti-PD-1, anti-PD-L1 or anti-CTLA-4 therapy, and 40% to 45% of the dose-escalation patients had been treated with checkpoint inhibitors. The paper describes the monotherapy dose-escalation part (N ≈ 50 patients) of the phase I trial of ivuxolimab.

Patients with a history of autoimmune disease or receiving systemic immunosuppression were excluded from the trial. Peripheral blood for TCR sequencing was collected from all dose cohorts at baseline, on cycle 4 day 1, and on cycle 7 day 1. The samples were drawn from a first-in-human, open-label, multicenter phase I dose-escalation trial of ivuxolimab. Adults with locally advanced or metastatic melanoma, renal cell, hepatocellular, or head and neck squamous cell carcinoma were enrolled in the trial. Before TCR sequencing, CD4+ T cells and CD8+ T cells were sorted from peripheral blood as separate populations. Overall study results and their limits: In the 0.1-3.0 mg/kg groups, partial responders were among the patients with the lowest normalized peripheral clonal expansion, particularly in CD8+ T cells. Clonal expansion of both CD4+ and CD8+ blood T cells was observed from baseline to week 6 at doses 0.1 to 3.0 mg/kg. Which antigens the clonally expanded peripheral T cells were specific for was not determined. Low levels of normalized T-cell clonal expansion were also seen in some patients who did not respond. After ivuxolimab, CD8+ T cells had more expanded clones than CD4+ T cells on average.

Including cysteine and phenylalanine, the CDR3 has 13 amino acids. The CDR3 DNA has 39 bases and is translated from base 1. From a lookup of the germline V gene (reference sequence), CDR1 and CDR2 are LNHNV and YYDKDF. Here V drops 8 bases and J drops 8 bases, and the junction holds 11 bases not matched to any gene. About this clone itself: The clone's antigen remains unknown. No much larger clonotype is one base removed from it; base qualities were not supplied.

To sequence the TCRbeta CDR3 region, genomic DNA was isolated from the sorted cells. The immunoSEQ Assay was used to sequence the TCRbeta CDR3 regions. Held by TCRdb, this immuneACCESS table contains in-frame sequences only and omits some clones. Under half of the omission traces to an unresolved V gene where checked; the cause of the rest is unknown. The sample table holds roughly 75,000 clones, of which nearly 95% were seen once. The ten most abundant clones make up around 6% of the sample. This sample comprised CD4+ or CD8+ T cells sorted from blood, obtained in a trial of the OX40 agonist ivuxolimab. This TCR came from an adult with an advanced solid tumor such as melanoma, head and neck, liver or kidney cancer. The chain employs TRBV15 and TRBJ1-2, with 7 bases matching TRBD1. The nucleotide sequence reads as follows: TGTGCCACCGGCCAGGGGGTCGGACCGGGCTACACCTTC. This codes for CATGQGVGPGYTF.